The clone carrying this TCR beta chain was observed a handful of times. Its antigen is unknown. Germline V gene lookup returns CDR1 WSHSY and CDR2 SAAADI. Trimming cost V 5 bases and J 4 bases, with 11 bases left between them. This CDR3 is built from 13 residues. This specimen comes from a study of OX40 agonist ivuxolimab in advanced cancers. Overall study findings and caveats: Researchers report that CD8+ T cells had, on average, more expanded clones than CD4+.

Sequencing was performed with immunoSEQ multiplex PCR; in TCRdb, only in-frame clones are kept and a portion is missing. The sample contains about 71,000 clones, around 80% of which appear only once. This clonotype originated in an adult with an advanced solid tumor such as melanoma, head and neck, liver or kidney cancer. The starting material was CD4+ or CD8+ T cells sorted from blood, obtained in a trial of the OX40 agonist ivuxolimab. V is TRBV10-2 and J is TRBJ2-5; weak D call: TRBD2 (6 bases). The CDR3 coding sequence is TGCGCCAGCAGTTTGCAGGGAGGAGAGACCCAGTACTTC. Its translation is CASSLQGGETQYF.